This T cell receptor beta chain was sequenced during a study of CD8 T cells in ankylosing spondylitis. Using its own MiXCR run on the 5' RACE reads, TCRdb lists one record per CDR3 protein. The table has about 250,000 distinct CDR3 sequences, about 24% seen once. This clonotype was recorded at least ten times. The sequencing sample was made of blood, either unsorted or a sorted T cell fraction (not recorded which). The sequence was collected from a male donor with ankylosing spondylitis or in good health (not recorded which).

The CDR3 sequence: CSFGGQGWEGYTF. The CDR3 DNA reads TGCAGCTTCGGAGGACAGGGCTGGGAGGGCTACACCTTC. The genes are TRBV29-1 and TRBJ1-2; 8 bases line up with TRBD1. This CDR3 contains 13 residues. Germline loops: CDR1 SQVTM, CDR2 ANQGSEA. The V and J ends lost 8 bases and 8 bases, in that order; junction bases with no gene match: 13.